The present T cell receptor beta chain was sequenced within a study of blood T cell repertoires in COVID-19. TCRdb keeps only in-frame clones here, not all; method: immunoSEQ multiplex PCR. Of around 300,000 clones in the sample, 89% were seen once. Cohort 3 donors were reported recovered after two negative PCRs, clearance, or symptom resolution. Trimming at V came to 9 bases and at J to 2 bases, leaving 14 bases not matched to a gene. The CDR3 runs to 17 residues. Germline V gene lookup returns CDR1 LGHNT and CDR2 FRNRAP. Sequenced sample: PBMCs or T cells enriched from blood (not recorded which). This TCR was sampled from an older woman who had recovered from COVID-19. J is TRBJ2-3 and V is TRBV12-5; 10 nucleotides agree with TRBD1. CDR3 DNA: TGTGCTAGGGGGACAGGGGACTCCCTGGGGTTCACAGATACGCAGTATTTT. Amino acid sequence: CARGTGDSLGFTDTQYF.